The present entry profiles one T cell receptor beta chain with its context. Its antigen is not identified. Patients got ipilimumab 1 mg/kg beginning 14 to 28 days post-transplant. This record belongs to a study of ipilimumab plus nivolumab after autologous stem cell transplantation. The wider study: Myeloma cases were transplant-naive high-risk or relapsed within 3 years post first autologous transplant.

TCRdb's copy holds only in-frame clones and misses some; the assay was immunoSEQ multiplex PCR. There are some 45,000 clones in the sample; about 88% occur only once, and about 0.97% lies in the top ten. Study observations and caveats: TCR repertoire, Treg phenotype and gut microbiota reportedly support more study of this approach.

The receptor was isolated from a male donor with multiple myeloma. Sequenced material: PBMCs, taken in a trial of ipilimumab plus nivolumab as post-transplant consolidation.

The CDR3, as DNA: TGTGCCAGCTCACCAACGGACAGTGCCTACGAGCAGTACTTC. It yields the protein CASSPTDSAYEQYF. The chain has TRBV18 and TRBJ2-7; the D gene is possibly TRBD1 (6 bases). CDR3 length: 14 amino acids. Germline loops: CDR1 KGHSH, CDR2 LQKENI. V was pared by 2 bases and J by 2 bases, with 10 bases between.